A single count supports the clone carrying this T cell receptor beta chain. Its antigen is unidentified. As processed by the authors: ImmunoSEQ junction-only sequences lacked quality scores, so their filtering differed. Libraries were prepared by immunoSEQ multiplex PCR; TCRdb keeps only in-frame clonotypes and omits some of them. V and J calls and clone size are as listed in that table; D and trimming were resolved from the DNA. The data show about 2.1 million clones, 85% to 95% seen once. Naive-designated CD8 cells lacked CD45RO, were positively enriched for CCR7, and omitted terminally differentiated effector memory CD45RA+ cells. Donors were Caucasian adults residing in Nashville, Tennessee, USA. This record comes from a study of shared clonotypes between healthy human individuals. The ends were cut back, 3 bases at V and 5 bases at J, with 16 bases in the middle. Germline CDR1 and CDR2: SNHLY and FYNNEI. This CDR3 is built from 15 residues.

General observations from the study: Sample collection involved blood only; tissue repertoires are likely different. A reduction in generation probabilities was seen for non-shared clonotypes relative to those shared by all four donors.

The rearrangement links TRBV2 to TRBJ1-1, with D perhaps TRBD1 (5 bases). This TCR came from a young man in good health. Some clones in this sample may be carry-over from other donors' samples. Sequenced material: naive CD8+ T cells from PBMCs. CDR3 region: CASSEGPRVGTEAFF. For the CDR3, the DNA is TGTGCCAGCAGTGAGGGTCCCAGGGTTGGAACTGAAGCTTTCTTT.